The clone carrying this T cell receptor beta chain was detected ten times or more. These data come from a study of T cells in Graves' hyperthyroidism and ophthalmopathy. CDR3 size: 15 residues. Trimming stripped 5 bases from V and 3 bases from J, with 14 bases between. The germline V gene has CDR1 LNHNV and CDR2 YYDKDF (reference sequence). Together with thyroid ultrasound, orbital computed tomography, serum thyroxine and TRAb, clinical symptoms were used for diagnoses. PBMCs were obtained from 10 ml fresh peripheral blood. RNA transcripts gave rise to amplified TCR beta CDR3 regions. Initially, a first-round RT-PCR of the TCR CDR3 employed the HTBI primer set. TCRdb re-called the multiplex PCR reads with MiXCR, one entry per CDR3 protein. The sample yields fewer than 650,000 distinct CDR3 sequences, more than 13% seen once.

The chain employs TRBV15 and TRBJ2-1; D is possibly TRBD1 (6 bases). This clonotype was sampled from a woman aged 18-29 years with Graves' ophthalmopathy. The sequenced sample was blood. The CDR3 sequence: CATSGGTTLYNEQFF. In DNA, the CDR3 is TGTGCCACCAGCGGTGGGACAACTCTCTACAATGAGCAGTTCTTC.